This TCR beta chain was found in a study of identical twins. TCRdb analysed the 5' RACE reads with MiXCR anew, one entry per CDR3 protein. Among fewer than 900,000 distinct CDR3 sequences listed, about 20% were seen once. This same sample was also taken into another study, of T cells expressing NK-cell markers.

Material for sequencing was PBMCs. The receptor was derived from a woman aged 18-35 years in good health.

The CDR3 coding sequence is TGTGCCATCAGTGAACGAAGGACAATAGAGAAAGACTATGGCTACACCTTC. Translation gives CAISERRTIEKDYGYTF. The V and J genes are TRBV10-3 and TRBJ1-2; a weak D match, TRBD1 (5 bases). CDR3 length equals 17 residues. The germline V gene has CDR1 ENHRY and CDR2 SYGVKD. V lost 3 bases and J 3 bases, leaving 20 bases between the germline ends.